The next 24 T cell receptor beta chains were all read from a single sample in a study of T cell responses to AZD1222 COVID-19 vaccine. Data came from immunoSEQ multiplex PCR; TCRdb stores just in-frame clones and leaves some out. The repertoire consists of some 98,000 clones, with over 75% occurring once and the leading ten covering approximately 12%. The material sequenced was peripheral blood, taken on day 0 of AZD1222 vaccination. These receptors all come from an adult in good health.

The CDR3: CASIRGTHDTQYF. The CDR3 nucleotides read TGTGCCAGCATCCGAGGGACCCACGATACGCAGTATTTT. V gene TRBV12-3 or TRBV12-4 combines with J gene TRBJ2-3; either TRBD1 or TRBD2 may supply D (5 bases each). The V gene lost 7 bases and the J gene lost 6 bases, with 14 bases spanning the gap. The CDR3 has 13 amino acids.

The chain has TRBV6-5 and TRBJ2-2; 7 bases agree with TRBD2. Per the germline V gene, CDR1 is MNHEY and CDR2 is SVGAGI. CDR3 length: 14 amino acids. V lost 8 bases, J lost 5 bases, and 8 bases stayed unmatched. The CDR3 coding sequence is TGTGCCAGCTCCAGACTAGCTAGGACCGGGGAGCTGTTTTTT. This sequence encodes CASSRLARTGELFF.

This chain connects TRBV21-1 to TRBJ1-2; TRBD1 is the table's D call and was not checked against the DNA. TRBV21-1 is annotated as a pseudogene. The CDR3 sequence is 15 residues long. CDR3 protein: CASSKGTGGCDGYTF. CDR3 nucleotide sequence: TGTGCCAGCAGCAAAGGGACAGGGGGGTGCGATGGCTACACCTTC.

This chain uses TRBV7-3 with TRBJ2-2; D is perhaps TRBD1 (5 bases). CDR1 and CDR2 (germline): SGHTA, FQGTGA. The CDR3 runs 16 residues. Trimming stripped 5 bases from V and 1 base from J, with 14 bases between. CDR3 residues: CASSPRQMQNTGELFF. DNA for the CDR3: TGTGCCAGCAGCCCCCGACAGATGCAGAACACCGGGGAGCTGTTTTTT.

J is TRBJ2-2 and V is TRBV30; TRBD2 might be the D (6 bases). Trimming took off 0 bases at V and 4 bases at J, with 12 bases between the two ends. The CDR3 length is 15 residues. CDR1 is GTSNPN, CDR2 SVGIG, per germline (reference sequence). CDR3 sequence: CAWSVGQGGTGELFF. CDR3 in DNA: TGTGCCTGGAGTGTAGGGCAGGGAGGCACCGGGGAGCTGTTTTTT.

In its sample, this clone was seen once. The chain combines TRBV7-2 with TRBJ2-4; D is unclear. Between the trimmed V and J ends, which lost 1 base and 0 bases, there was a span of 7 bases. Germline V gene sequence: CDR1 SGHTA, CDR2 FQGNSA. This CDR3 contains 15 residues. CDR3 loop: CASSLGRLAKNIQYF. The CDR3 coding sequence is TGTGCCAGCAGCTTAGGACGGCTAGCCAAAAACATTCAGTACTTC.

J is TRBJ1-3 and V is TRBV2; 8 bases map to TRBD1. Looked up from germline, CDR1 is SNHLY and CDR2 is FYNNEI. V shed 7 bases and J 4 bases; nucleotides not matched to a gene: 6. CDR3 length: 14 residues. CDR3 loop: CASTTGGSGNTIYF. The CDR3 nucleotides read TGTGCCAGCACCACAGGGGGATCCGGAAACACCATATATTTT.

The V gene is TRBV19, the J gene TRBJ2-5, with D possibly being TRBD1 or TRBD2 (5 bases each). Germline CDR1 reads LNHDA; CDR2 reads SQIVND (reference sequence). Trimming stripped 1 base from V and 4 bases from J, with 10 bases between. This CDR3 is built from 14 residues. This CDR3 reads CASSIAEGTETQYF. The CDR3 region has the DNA TGTGCCAGTAGTATAGCCGAAGGGACAGAGACCCAGTACTTC.

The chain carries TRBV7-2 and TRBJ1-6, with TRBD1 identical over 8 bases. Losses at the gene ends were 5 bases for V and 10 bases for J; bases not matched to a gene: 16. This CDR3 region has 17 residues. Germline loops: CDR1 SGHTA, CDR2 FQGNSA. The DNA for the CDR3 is TGTGCCAGCAGCCCAGAGACAGGGGAGGGTCTAGGGTCACCCCTCCACTTT. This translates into CASSPETGEGLGSPLHF.

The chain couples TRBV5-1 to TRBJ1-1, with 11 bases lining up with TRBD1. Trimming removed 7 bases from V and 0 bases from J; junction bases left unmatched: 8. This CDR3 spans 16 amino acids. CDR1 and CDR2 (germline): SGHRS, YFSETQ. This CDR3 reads CASREGTGGMNTEAFF. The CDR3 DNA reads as TGCGCCAGCCGAGAAGGGACAGGGGGAATGAACACTGAAGCTTTCTTT. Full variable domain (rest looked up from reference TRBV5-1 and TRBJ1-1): KAGVTQTPRYLIKTRGQQVTLSCSPISGHRSVSWYQQTPGQGLQFLFEYFSETQRNKGNFPGRFSGRQFSNSRSEMNVSTLELGDSALYLCASREGTGGMNTEAFFGQGTRLTVV.

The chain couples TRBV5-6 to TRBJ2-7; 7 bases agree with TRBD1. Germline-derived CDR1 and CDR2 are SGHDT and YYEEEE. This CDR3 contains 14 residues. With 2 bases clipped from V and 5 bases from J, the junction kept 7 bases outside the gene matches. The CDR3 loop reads CASSFTGAMDEQYF. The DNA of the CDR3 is TGTGCCAGCAGCTTCACAGGGGCTATGGACGAGCAGTACTTC.

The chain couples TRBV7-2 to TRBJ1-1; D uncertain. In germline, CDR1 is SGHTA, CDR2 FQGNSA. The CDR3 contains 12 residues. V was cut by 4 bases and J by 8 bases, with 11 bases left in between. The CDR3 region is CASSSTQGEAFF. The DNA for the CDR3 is TGTGCCAGCAGCTCCACCCAAGGGGAAGCTTTCTTT.

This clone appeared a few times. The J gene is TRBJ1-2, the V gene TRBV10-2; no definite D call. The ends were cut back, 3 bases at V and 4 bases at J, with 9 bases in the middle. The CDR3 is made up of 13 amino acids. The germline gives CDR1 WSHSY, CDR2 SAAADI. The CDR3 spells CASSDQNSYGYTF. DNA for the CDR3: TGCGCCAGCAGTGATCAGAATAGCTATGGCTACACCTTC.

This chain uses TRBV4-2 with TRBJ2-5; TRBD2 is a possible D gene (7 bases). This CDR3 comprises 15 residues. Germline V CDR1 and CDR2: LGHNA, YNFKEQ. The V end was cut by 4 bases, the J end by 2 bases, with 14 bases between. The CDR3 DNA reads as TGTGCCAGCAGCCCCCAAAGGGGGGGACAAGAGACCCAGTACTTC. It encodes CASSPQRGGQETQYF.

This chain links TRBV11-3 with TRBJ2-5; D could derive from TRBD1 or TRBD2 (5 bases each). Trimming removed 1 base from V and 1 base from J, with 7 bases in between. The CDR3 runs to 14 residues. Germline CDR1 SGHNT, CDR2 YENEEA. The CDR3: CASSLGGIQETQYF. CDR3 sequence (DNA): TGTGCCAGCAGCTTAGGGGGGATCCAAGAGACCCAGTACTTC.

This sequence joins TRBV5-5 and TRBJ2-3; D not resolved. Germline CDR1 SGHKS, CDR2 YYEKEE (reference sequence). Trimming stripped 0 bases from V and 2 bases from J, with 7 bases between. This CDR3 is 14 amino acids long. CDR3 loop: CASSLDSTTDTQYF. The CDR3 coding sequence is TGTGCCAGCAGCTTGGACTCGACCACAGATACGCAGTATTTT.

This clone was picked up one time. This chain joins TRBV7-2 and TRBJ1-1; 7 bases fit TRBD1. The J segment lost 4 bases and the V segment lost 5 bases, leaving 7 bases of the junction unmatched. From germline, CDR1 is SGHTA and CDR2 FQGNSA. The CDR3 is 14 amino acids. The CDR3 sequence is CASSRTTGITEAFF. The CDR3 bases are TGTGCCAGCAGCCGTACGACAGGGATCACTGAAGCTTTCTTT. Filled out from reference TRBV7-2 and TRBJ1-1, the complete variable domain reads GAGVSQSPSNKVTEKGKDVELRCDPISGHTALYWYRQSLGQGLEFLIYFQGNSAPDKSGLPSDRFSAERTGGSVSTLTIQRTQQEDSAVYLCASSRTTGITEAFFGQGTRLTVV.

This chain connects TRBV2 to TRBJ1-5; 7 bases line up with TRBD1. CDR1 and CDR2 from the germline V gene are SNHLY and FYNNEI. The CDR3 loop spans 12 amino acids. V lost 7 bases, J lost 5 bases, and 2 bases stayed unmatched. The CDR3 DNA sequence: TGTGCCAGCAAAACAGGGGATCAGCCCCAGCATTTT. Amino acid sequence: CASKTGDQPQHF.

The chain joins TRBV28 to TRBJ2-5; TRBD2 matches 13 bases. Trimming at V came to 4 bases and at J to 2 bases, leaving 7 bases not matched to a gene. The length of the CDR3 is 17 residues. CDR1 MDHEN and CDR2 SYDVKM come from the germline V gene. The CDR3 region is CASSSLAGGPIQETQYF. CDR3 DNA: TGTGCCAGCAGTTCACTAGCGGGGGGGCCAATACAAGAGACCCAGTACTTC.

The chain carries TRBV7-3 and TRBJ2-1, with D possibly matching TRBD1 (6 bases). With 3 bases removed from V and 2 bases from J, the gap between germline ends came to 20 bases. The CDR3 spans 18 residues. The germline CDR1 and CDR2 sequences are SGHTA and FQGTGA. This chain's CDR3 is CASSFSALTGKTYNEQFF. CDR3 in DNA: TGTGCCAGCAGCTTCTCGGCCCTTACAGGGAAAACCTACAATGAGCAGTTCTTC. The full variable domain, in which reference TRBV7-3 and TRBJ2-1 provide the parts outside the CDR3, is GAGVSQTPSNKVTEKGKYVELRCDPISGHTALYWYRQSLGQGPEFLIYFQGTGAADDSGLPNDRFFAVRPEGSVSTLKIQRTERGDSAVYLCASSFSALTGKTYNEQFFGPGTRLTVL.

CDR3 DNA: TGTGCCAGCAGCCATACCCTCAAAACTGAAGCTTTCTTT. Its protein product is CASSHTLKTEAFF. The chain carries TRBV14 and TRBJ1-1; D not resolved. The germline CDR1 and CDR2 sequences are SGHDN and FVKESK. Trimming removed 3 bases from V and 5 bases from J, with 10 bases in between. CDR3 length equals 13 residues.

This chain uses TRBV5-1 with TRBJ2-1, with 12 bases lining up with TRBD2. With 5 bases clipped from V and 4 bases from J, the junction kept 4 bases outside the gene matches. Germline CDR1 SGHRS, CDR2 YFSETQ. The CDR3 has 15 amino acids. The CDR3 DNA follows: TGCGCCAGCAGGTCTACTAGCGGGGGGTACAATGAGCAGTTCTTC. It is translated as CASRSTSGGYNEQFF.

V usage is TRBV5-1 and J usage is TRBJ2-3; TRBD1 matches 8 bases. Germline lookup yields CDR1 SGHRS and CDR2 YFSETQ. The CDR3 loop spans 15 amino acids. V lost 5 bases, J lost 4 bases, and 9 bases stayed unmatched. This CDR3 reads CASRNGQGVPDTQYF. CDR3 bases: TGCGCCAGCAGAAACGGACAGGGAGTACCAGATACGCAGTATTTT. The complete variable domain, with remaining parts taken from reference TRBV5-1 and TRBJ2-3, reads KAGVTQTPRYLIKTRGQQVTLSCSPISGHRSVSWYQQTPGQGLQFLFEYFSETQRNKGNFPGRFSGRQFSNSRSEMNVSTLELGDSALYLCASRNGQGVPDTQYFGPGTRLTVL.

The CDR3 nucleotides read TGTGCCAGCATCCAGGACAGGGTGACTGAAGCTTTCTTT. Its protein is CASIQDRVTEAFF. J is TRBJ1-1 and V is TRBV6-5; 8 bases align to TRBD1. The CDR3 runs 13 residues. V gave up 7 bases and J gave up 5 bases; unmatched junction bases: 6. Germline-derived CDR1 and CDR2 are MNHEY and SVGAGI.